A selection of T cell receptor beta chains follows, all from one sample in a study of shared clonotypes between healthy human individuals. This table comes from immunoSEQ multiplex PCR, and its TCRdb copy is limited to in-frame clones, with some not included. Here the sample spans about 820,000 clones, over 90% being singletons. The sample taken for sequencing was naive CD8+ T cells sorted from blood. The receptors originated from a man in his thirties or forties in good health. The CDR3 runs from the conserved cysteine through the conserved F or W. A D gene is named only where the DNA matches it firmly. Some rows mark clone size as missing; the rest say once, few, many or name a class of expanded clone.

TRBD2	TRBJ2-1	TRBV7-2	.	CASSNSGTYNEQFF	TGTGCCAGCAGCAATAGCGGGACCTACAATGAGCAGTTCTTC
.	TRBJ2-7	TRBV7-8	.	CASSLRLAQRSYEQYF	TGTGCCAGCAGCTTACGGCTAGCGCAAAGATCCTACGAGCAGTACTTC
.	TRBJ2-1	TRBV21-1	.	CASSKLRPTCASYNEQFF	TGTGCCAGCAGCAAACTCCGTCCCACCTGCGCCTCCTACAATGAGCAGTTCTTC
TRBD1	TRBJ2-7	TRBV2	.	CASGRTGDIEQYF	TGTGCCAGCGGGCGGACAGGGGATATCGAGCAGTACTTC
.	TRBJ2-1	TRBV7-9	.	CASSPVGARLANEQFF	TGTGCCAGCAGCCCAGTGGGGGCTCGGTTGGCCAATGAGCAGTTCTTC
.	TRBJ2-3	TRBV27	few	CASGISTDTQYF	TGTGCCAGCGGCATCAGCACAGATACGCAGTATTTT
.	TRBJ1-5	TRBV4-3	.	CASSQVEGLGQPQHF	TGCGCCAGCAGCCAAGTCGAAGGGTTGGGTCAGCCCCAGCATTTT
.	TRBJ2-1	TRBV27	.	CASSLRGLRDNEQFF	TGTGCCAGCAGTCTACGGGGGCTTCGGGACAATGAGCAGTTCTTC
TRBD2	TRBJ2-7	TRBV6-5	.	CASSFPQREATYEQYF	TGTGCCAGCAGTTTTCCCCAGCGGGAAGCCACCTACGAGCAGTACTTC
.	TRBJ2-3	TRBV4-3	.	CASSQDGTSTDTQYF	TGCGCCAGCAGCCAAGACGGGACCTCCACAGATACGCAGTATTTT
.	TRBJ2-1	TRBV13	few	CASMLSDYNEQFF	TGTGCCAGCATGTTGTCGGATTACAATGAGCAGTTCTTC
TRBD1	TRBJ2-2	TRBV27	.	CASTRDRATGELFF	TGTGCCAGCACCAGGGACAGGGCCACCGGGGAGCTGTTTTTT
.	TRBJ2-2	TRBV29-1	once	CSVEGYTGELFF	TGCAGCGTTGAAGGATACACCGGGGAGCTGTTTTTT
.	TRBJ2-7	TRBV4-1	.	CASSQDRGNIYEQYF	TGCGCCAGCAGCCAAGATCGGGGGAACATATACGAGCAGTACTTC
.	TRBJ2-1	TRBV7-9	.	CASSQTPGLSPSYNEQFF	TGTGCCAGCAGCCAGACCCCGGGTCTATCTCCCTCCTACAATGAGCAGTTCTTC
.	TRBJ2-7	TRBV5-1	.	CASSLDWIEQYF	TGCGCCAGCAGCTTGGACTGGATTGAGCAGTACTTC
.	TRBJ2-3	TRBV10-1	.	CASSETSSTDTQYF	TGCGCCAGCAGTGAGACGTCTAGCACAGATACGCAGTATTTT
TRBD2	TRBJ2-1	TRBV5-6	.	CASRGLAYNEQFF	TGTGCCAGCCGGGGACTAGCCTACAATGAGCAGTTCTTC
.	TRBJ1-3	TRBV28	few	CASSYPNGNTIYF	TGTGCCAGCAGTTACCCGAACGGAAACACCATATATTTT
TRBD1	TRBJ2-3	TRBV11-2	.	CASSSYPPGTASDTQYF	TGTGCCAGCAGCTCTTACCCCCCCGGGACAGCCTCAGATACGCAGTATTTT
TRBD2	TRBJ2-7	TRBV4-3	.	CASSPGTSGIGYEQYF	TGCGCCAGCAGCCCCGGGACTAGCGGTATAGGGTACGAGCAGTACTTC
.	TRBJ2-7	TRBV5-1	.	CASSHYGREAYEQYF	TGCGCCAGCAGCCACTATGGAAGGGAGGCCTACGAGCAGTACTTC
.	TRBJ2-7	TRBV27	once	CASSLSRISYEQYF	TGTGCCAGCAGTTTATCCAGGATTAGCTACGAGCAGTACTTC
.	TRBJ2-7	TRBV5-6	.	CASSFIARDEQYF	TGTGCCAGCAGCTTCATCGCCCGGGACGAGCAGTACTTC
.	TRBJ1-4	TRBV4-1	.	CASSPPRGVGEKLFF	TGCGCCAGCAGTCCCCCCCGGGGAGTTGGGGAAAAACTGTTTTTT
.	TRBJ1-1	TRBV7-2	.	CASSSDLGLMNTEAFF	TGTGCCAGCAGCTCGGACCTGGGACTAATGAACACTGAAGCTTTCTTT
.	TRBJ2-3	TRBV7-8	.	CASSLGFGDTQYF	TGTGCCAGCAGCTTAGGGTTTGGAGATACGCAGTATTTT
.	TRBJ2-7	TRBV27	.	CASRVTTVSYEQYF	TGTGCCAGCAGAGTGACAACTGTCTCCTACGAGCAGTACTTC
TRBD2	TRBJ2-1	TRBV19	.	CASSIDQRGLAGGNKRASYNEQFF	TGTGCCAGTAGTATAGATCAACGAGGACTAGCGGGGGGGAACAAAAGGGCCTCCTACAATGAGCAGTTCTTC
.	TRBJ2-7	TRBV20-1	.	CSAGSYEQYF	TGCAGTGCTGGTTCCTACGAGCAGTACTTC
.	TRBJ1-4	TRBV6-5	.	CASNRQPNEKLFF	TGTGCCAGCAACAGACAGCCGAATGAAAAACTGTTTTTT